One and the same sample provided the 29 T cell receptor beta chains below, sequenced in a study of cytomegalovirus exposure and HLA in healthy donors. PCR employed 60 Vbeta and 13 Jbeta primers. Only in-frame clones appear in the TCRdb table, and some are missing; sequencing was by immunoSEQ multiplex PCR. The data contain some 65,000 clones, around 62% of them singletons. Sequenced sample: PBMCs. The receptors were sampled from a man aged 30-40 years in good health and CMV-seronegative.

A few counts support this clone. The chain recombines TRBV5-4 with TRBJ1-2; TRBD1 might be the D (5 bases). Germline V gene sequence: CDR1 SGHNT, CDR2 YYREEE (reference sequence). V was pared by 0 bases and J by 10 bases, with 10 bases between. This CDR3 is built from 12 residues. As DNA, the CDR3 is TGTGCCAGCAGCTTGGCGGGGGTCGTCTACACCTTC. It yields the protein CASSLAGVVYTF.

The chain uses TRBV4-2 and TRBJ1-4, with 11 bases aligning to TRBD1. Looked up from germline, CDR1 is LGHNA and CDR2 is YNFKEQ. V trimming: 1 base; J trimming: 0 bases; junction bases outside the gene matches: 1. The CDR3 consists of 17 residues. Written as DNA, the CDR3 is TGTGCCAGCAGCCAAGGGGGACAGGGGGCAACTAATGAAAAACTGTTTTTT. Its protein product is CASSQGGQGATNEKLFF.

This clone occurred once. The J gene is TRBJ1-6, the V gene TRBV15; D not certain. CDR3 length: 14 amino acids. The ends were cut back, 0 bases at V and 9 bases at J, with 9 bases in the middle. Germline V gives CDR1 LNHNV, CDR2 YYDKDF (reference sequence). The chain's CDR3 is CATSRDTVSSPLHF. In DNA, the CDR3 is TGTGCCACCAGCAGAGACACTGTTAGTTCACCCCTCCACTTT. Looking up the rest from reference TRBV15 and TRBJ1-6 gives the full variable domain: DAMVIQNPRYQVTQFGKPVTLSCSQTLNHNVMYWYQQKSSQAPKLLFHYYDKDFNNEADTPDNFQSRRPNTSFCFLDIRSPGLGDTAMYLCATSRDTVSSPLHFGNGTRLTVT.

This chain's CDR3 is CASSQGDRLAYEQYF. The CDR3 DNA sequence: TGCGCCAGCAGCCAAGGGGACAGGTTGGCCTACGAGCAGTACTTC. The rearrangement joins TRBV4-1 to TRBJ2-7; TRBD1 matches at 8 bases. V shed 1 base and J 2 bases; nucleotides not matched to a gene: 4. Germline V gives CDR1 MGHRA, CDR2 YSYEKL. The CDR3 sequence is 15 residues long.

V and J are TRBV6-5 and TRBJ1-1, with D hard to call. From germline, CDR1 is MNHEY and CDR2 SVGAGI. The CDR3 extends over 15 amino acids. V gave up 3 bases and J gave up 2 bases, with 13 bases separating them. Written as DNA, the CDR3 is TGTGCCAGCAGTTATAGTCCCACCGGTAACACTGAAGCTTTCTTT. This translates into CASSYSPTGNTEAFF.

The chain carries TRBV19 and TRBJ2-7; 8 nucleotides match TRBD1. The trim removed 3 bases at V and 5 bases at J, leaving 6 bases unmatched. The CDR3 runs to 14 residues. Germline lookup yields CDR1 LNHDA and CDR2 SQIVND (reference sequence). The CDR3 region is CASSIGQGYDEQYF. The CDR3 DNA follows: TGTGCCAGTAGTATCGGACAGGGTTACGACGAGCAGTACTTC.

This rearrangement joins TRBV7-2 to TRBJ2-3; maybe TRBD1 (10 bases). The germline V gene has CDR1 SGHTA and CDR2 FQGNSA. V was clipped by 5 bases and J by 1 base, with 16 bases between them. The CDR3 loop spans 16 amino acids. The CDR3 DNA follows: TGTGCCAGCAGCAGCGGGGGGACAGGGGGCACAGATACGCAGTATTTT. Protein sequence: CASSSGGTGGTDTQYF.

The genes are TRBV18 and TRBJ2-7; tentatively, D is TRBD2 (6 bases). Trimming cost V 6 bases and J 5 bases, with 20 bases left between them. Germline CDR1 reads KGHSH; CDR2 reads LQKENI. The CDR3 covers 15 residues. Here the CDR3 DNA reads TGTGCCAGCTCTCCAATCGTCGGGGGTTCCCACGAGCAGTACGTC. Protein sequence: CASSPIVGGSHEQYV.

The CDR3 is CASSYGTAHYEQYF. DNA for the CDR3: TGTGCCAGCAGTTACGGGACAGCCCACTACGAGCAGTACTTC. V gene TRBV6-6 combines with J gene TRBJ2-5; 7 positions match TRBD1. Near its end, the DNA agrees better with TRBJ2-7, so the J call may be wrong. Looked up from germline, CDR1 is MNHNY and CDR2 is SVGAGI (reference sequence). CDR3 length: 14 residues.

This clone has only a few counts. V usage is TRBV10-1 and J usage is TRBJ2-7, with a tentative D call TRBD1 (7 bases). This CDR3 region has 14 residues. Germline CDR1 WNHNN, CDR2 SYGVQD (reference sequence). V gave up 7 bases and J gave up 3 bases, with 16 bases separating them. This CDR3 reads CASKRRGQNYEQYF. In DNA form, the CDR3 reads TGCGCCAGCAAAAGGCGGGGACAGAACTACGAGCAGTACTTC.

J is TRBJ2-7 and V is TRBV29-1; D is possibly TRBD2 (6 bases). Looked up from germline, CDR1 is SQVTM and CDR2 is ANQGSEA. This CDR3 has 13 residues. V gave up 8 bases and J gave up 4 bases, with 18 bases separating them. DNA of the CDR3: TGCAGCCCAGCCCGGGGCGGGGAGTACGAGCAGTACTTC. Translation: CSPARGGEYEQYF.

The rearrangement joins TRBV6-5 to TRBJ1-5; D is ambiguous. This CDR3 has 14 residues. The V and J ends lost 5 bases and 1 base respectively, with 9 bases between them. Germline loops: CDR1 MNHEY, CDR2 SVGAGI. The CDR3 reads CASSRGESNQPQHF. CDR3 nucleotides: TGTGCCAGCAGTCGTGGGGAGAGCAATCAGCCCCAGCATTTT.

The rearrangement joins TRBV30 to TRBJ1-5; 7 bases agree with TRBD1. After removal of 3 bases from V and 4 bases from J, the junction contained 12 bases not matched to a gene. CDR1 and CDR2 (germline): GTSNPN, SVGIG (reference sequence). The CDR3 is 16 amino acids. CDR3 bases: TGTGCCTGGAGCGGAGCAAAGGGGGCTATTAATCAGCCCCAGCATTTT. This encodes CAWSGAKGAINQPQHF. Full variable domain (outside the CDR3, taken from reference TRBV30 and TRBJ1-5): SQTIHQWPATLVQPVGSPLSLECTVEGTSNPNLYWYRQAAGRGLQLLFYSVGIGQISSEVPQNLSASRPQDRQFILSSKKLLLSDSGFYLCAWSGAKGAINQPQHFGDGTRLSIL.

V is TRBV2 and J is TRBJ2-7, with TRBD2 identical over 11 bases. The CDR3 consists of 14 residues. Germline assignment: CDR1 SNHLY and CDR2 FYNNEI. With 3 bases clipped from V and 4 bases from J, the junction kept 2 bases outside the gene matches. The CDR3 sequence is CASSETSGMYEQYF. CDR3 in DNA: TGTGCCAGCAGTGAGACTAGCGGGATGTACGAGCAGTACTTC.

This clone turned up a few times. The V and J genes are TRBV6-1 and TRBJ2-1; D is ambiguous. The germline gives CDR1 MNHNS, CDR2 SASEGT. Trimming left V 5 bases short and J 5 bases short, with 10 bases between. The CDR3 is 13 amino acids. CDR3 coding DNA: TGTGCCAGCAGTTCTACAGAGAACAATGAGCAGTTCTTC. Translated: CASSSTENNEQFF.

The CDR3 DNA follows: TGCAGTGCAATGACCAGGAATGAGCAGTTCTTC. This encodes CSAMTRNEQFF. The rearrangement uses TRBV20-1 and TRBJ2-1; D call uncertain. From germline, CDR1 is DFQATT and CDR2 SNEGSKA (reference sequence). The CDR3 contains 11 residues. V lost 6 bases and J lost 7, with 10 bases in between.

The chain joins TRBV5-4 to TRBJ2-7; 8 bases agree with TRBD2. V was pared by 7 bases and J by 2 bases, with 11 bases of the junction left unmatched. Germline V gene data show CDR1 as SGHNT and CDR2 as YYREEE (reference sequence). CDR3 length equals 15 residues. For the CDR3, the DNA is TGTGCCAGCGCCCAGGGAGCGGGGGCCACCTACGAGCAGTACTTC. Its protein is CASAQGAGATYEQYF.

V is TRBV29-1 and J is TRBJ2-7; tentatively, D is TRBD2 (5 bases). V was pared by 7 bases and J by 2 bases, with 21 bases between. The CDR3 is 15 amino acids. CDR1 is SQVTM and CDR2 is ANQGSEA in the germline V gene. The CDR3 sequence: CSGPPGEGSTYEQYF. The CDR3 bases are TGCAGCGGCCCCCCGGGCGAGGGCAGTACCTACGAGCAGTACTTC.

This clone is a singleton in its sample. This rearrangement joins TRBV7-9 to TRBJ2-3; D not certain. Trimming stripped 1 base from V and 4 bases from J, with 9 bases between. Germline V lookup: CDR1 SEHNR, CDR2 FQNEAQ (reference sequence). The CDR3 runs 14 residues. Here the CDR3 DNA reads TGTGCCAGCAGCTTAGTGGCCATTGCAGATACGCAGTATTTT. Its protein product is CASSLVAIADTQYF.

The chain has TRBV7-2 and TRBJ2-1; D may be TRBD2 (5 bases). V was clipped by 3 bases and J by 8 bases, with 17 bases between them. The CDR3 totals 15 residues. Germline V gene lookup returns CDR1 SGHTA and CDR2 FQGNSA. CDR3 DNA: TGTGCCAGCAGCTTCGGGAACGCGGACGGAGATGAGCAGTTCTTC. It specifies CASSFGNADGDEQFF.

This clone appeared a single time. The chain uses TRBV5-4 and TRBJ1-1; D unresolved. Germline loops: CDR1 SGHNT, CDR2 YYREEE (reference sequence). The length of the CDR3 is 12 residues. The V end was cut by 4 bases, the J end by 5 bases, with 9 bases between. The CDR3 nucleotides read TGTGCCAGCAGCAATGAGCGGACTGAAGCTTTCTTT. This codes for CASSNERTEAFF.

This clone was seen once. The V gene is TRBV5-4, the J gene TRBJ2-3; TRBD2 matches at 8 bases. The germline gives CDR1 SGHNT, CDR2 YYREEE (reference sequence). The CDR3 sequence is 16 residues long. Unmatched junction bases numbered 9, after V lost 4 bases and J lost 2 bases. DNA for the CDR3: TGTGCCAGCAGCCCTCGGACTAGCTCCACCACAGATACGCAGTATTTT. It yields the protein CASSPRTSSTTDTQYF.

This chain uses TRBV5-1 with TRBJ2-2; tentative D call: TRBD1 (6 bases). The CDR3 loop spans 15 amino acids. Trimming shortened V by 6 bases and J by 8 bases, and 20 bases separated the two germline ends. Germline values: CDR1 SGHRS, CDR2 YFSETQ. DNA of the CDR3: TGCGCCAGCACCCACCGTCAGGGGTCTGCGGGGGAGCTGTTTTTT. Its protein is CASTHRQGSAGELFF.

V and J are TRBV29-1 and TRBJ1-2; the match to TRBD1 covers 9 bases. CDR1 and CDR2 (germline): SQVTM, ANQGSEA. V dropped 6 bases and J dropped 7; count of bases not matched to a gene: 12. The CDR3 consists of 14 residues. CDR3 region: CSVASGQGLLGYTF. Here the CDR3 DNA reads TGCAGCGTAGCTTCGGGACAGGGCTTACTTGGCTACACCTTC.

This chain connects TRBV4-1 to TRBJ1-1, with D perhaps TRBD1 (6 bases). The CDR3 consists of 16 residues. Trimming pared 3 bases from V and 5 bases from J, leaving 19 bases between. Germline-derived CDR1 and CDR2 are MGHRA and YSYEKL. The CDR3 coding sequence is TGCGCCAGCAGCCAGAGGGGGGGAAGACAGGAGACTGAAGCTTTCTTT. This gives the protein CASSQRGGRQETEAFF.

The chain is built from TRBV7-2 and TRBJ2-1; possible D gene TRBD2, 5 bases. There are 15 residues in the CDR3. Germline V CDR1 and CDR2: SGHTA, FQGNSA. Trimming stripped 4 bases from V and 7 bases from J, with 17 bases between. The CDR3 sequence is CASSSPGYPGNEQFF. The CDR3 DNA is TGTGCCAGCAGCTCCCCGGGTTACCCGGGGAATGAGCAGTTCTTC. The full variable domain, completed using reference TRBV7-2 and TRBJ2-1, is GAGVSQSPSNKVTEKGKDVELRCDPISGHTALYWYRQSLGQGLEFLIYFQGNSAPDKSGLPSDRFSAERTGGSVSTLTIQRTQQEDSAVYLCASSSPGYPGNEQFFGPGTRLTVL.

This sequence joins TRBV4-1 and TRBJ2-7; TRBD1 agrees at 9 bases. Germline V CDR1 and CDR2: MGHRA, YSYEKL. The V gene end was trimmed by 4 bases and the J gene end by 6 bases; junction bases not matched to a gene: 13. CDR3 length: 16 residues. The CDR3 coding sequence is TGCGCCAGCAGCCCGTCCCGGGACAGGGTTCAAGGCGAGCAGTACTTC. Its protein is CASSPSRDRVQGEQYF.

The chain joins TRBV13 to TRBJ1-2; TRBD1 matches at 8 bases. Germline loops: CDR1 PRHDT, CDR2 FYEKMQ (reference sequence). The CDR3 totals 15 residues. With V trimmed by 4 bases and J by 3 bases, 7 bases remained unmatched. The CDR3 bases are TGTGCCAGCAGCTCCTCAGGACAGGGCTACTATGGCTACACCTTC. This encodes CASSSSGQGYYGYTF.

This rearrangement joins TRBV13 to TRBJ2-5, with D possibly matching TRBD2 (6 bases). This CDR3 spans 13 amino acids. The ends were cut back, 5 bases at V and 5 bases at J, with 12 bases in the middle. Germline loops: CDR1 PRHDT, CDR2 FYEKMQ (reference sequence). DNA for the CDR3: TGTGCCAGCAGCATTAGCGGATGGGAGACCCAGTACTTC. Translating it yields CASSISGWETQYF.